These 9 T cell receptor beta chains came from one sample sequenced in a study of T cells in Graves' hyperthyroidism and ophthalmopathy. RNA transcripts served as the template for amplifying TCR beta CDR3 regions. RT-PCR in the first round (using the HTBI primer set) targeted the TCR CDR3. One entry per CDR3 protein results from TCRdb running MiXCR on the multiplex PCR reads. This table has 450,000 to 700,000 distinct CDR3 sequences, about 45% appearing once. Sequencing used peripheral blood or thyroid tissue (not recorded which). The receptors were gathered from an adult woman with Graves' disease, either hyperthyroidism or ophthalmopathy (not recorded which).

This clonotype was recorded at least ten times. The chain recombines TRBV9 with TRBJ1-6; D gene uncertain. V was pared by 0 bases and J by 13 bases, with 17 bases between. CDR1 and CDR2 (germline): SGDLS, YYNGEE. The CDR3 extends over 15 amino acids. The CDR3 bases are TGTGCCAGCAGCGTAGGTGGTGACGGTTTGGTTCCCCTCCACTTT. This codes for CASSVGGDGLVPLHF.

This chain uses TRBV19 with TRBJ2-5; 9 bases are shared with TRBD2. Unmatched junction bases numbered 19, after V lost 9 bases and J lost 5 bases. Germline assignment: CDR1 LNHDA and CDR2 SQIVND (reference sequence). This CDR3 comprises 17 residues. CDR3 amino acids: CASSLRAGGARWETQYF. For the CDR3, the DNA is TGTGCCAGCAGTCTCCGAGCGGGAGGAGCGAGGTGGGAGACCCAGTACTTC.

The chain is built from TRBV7-9 and TRBJ2-7; TRBD2 matches at 8 bases. J gave up 5 bases and V 5 bases, and 20 bases lay outside the gene matches. Per germline, CDR1 SEHNR and CDR2 FQNEAQ (reference sequence). The CDR3 has 18 residues. CDR3 DNA: TGTGCCAGCAGCCAAGCCATCCGGACTAGCTCTATATTCAACGAGCAGTACTTC. Its translation: CASSQAIRTSSIFNEQYF.

This clonotype was found once. This chain joins TRBV10-3 and TRBJ1-2; TRBD1 might be the D (6 bases). Germline CDR1 ENHRY, CDR2 SYGVKD. The CDR3 is 16 residues long. Trimming pared 4 bases from V and 4 bases from J, leaving 19 bases between. For the CDR3, the DNA is TGTGCCATCAGTGGTCAAGAGCAAACAGGGCTCTATGGCTACACCTTC. Translating gives CAISGQEQTGLYGYTF.

This clonotype was recorded at least ten times. V gene TRBV7-2 combines with J gene TRBJ1-2, with a tentative D call TRBD1 (5 bases). V lost 2 bases to trimming and J lost 4 bases, with 14 bases between them. Per germline, CDR1 SGHTA and CDR2 FQGNSA. The CDR3 is made up of 15 amino acids. CDR3 loop: CASSLLFAGSYGYTF. Written as DNA, the CDR3 is TGTGCCAGCAGCTTACTGTTCGCAGGGTCCTATGGCTACACCTTC.

The V gene is TRBV28, the J gene TRBJ1-5; TRBD1 might be the D (6 bases). The CDR3 sequence is 16 residues long. Germline CDR1 is MDHEN and CDR2 is SYDVKM. V shed 6 bases and J shed 3 bases, with 18 bases lying between them. In DNA form, the CDR3 reads TGTGCCAGCAGACTTATCCGAGGGGGGTACAATCAGCCCCAGCATTTT. Translation: CASRLIRGGYNQPQHF.

This sequence joins TRBV27 and TRBJ2-2, with a weak D call TRBD1 (6 bases). Germline CDR1 MNHEY, CDR2 SMNVEV (reference sequence). Trimming removed 3 bases at V and 7 bases at J, with 12 bases between. The CDR3 is made up of 14 amino acids. The CDR3, as DNA: TGTGCCAGCAGTTTTACAGGGTTGGTCGGGGAGCTGTTTTTT. Protein: CASSFTGLVGELFF.

This clonotype was seen once. V is TRBV6-5 and J is TRBJ1-2; perhaps TRBD1 as D (5 bases). V was cut by 3 bases and J by 6 bases, with 11 bases left in between. Germline CDR1 reads MNHEY; CDR2 reads SVGAGI. The CDR3 totals 13 residues. The CDR3 nucleotides are TGTGCCAGCAGTTATCTCCGGGGGGATGGCTACACCTTC. It encodes CASSYLRGDGYTF.

The rearrangement joins TRBV7-9 to TRBJ1-5; tentative D call: TRBD1 (5 bases). V was clipped by 6 bases and J by 11 bases, with 14 bases between them. Germline V gene sequence: CDR1 SEHNR, CDR2 FQNEAQ (reference sequence). The CDR3 is made up of 12 amino acids. In DNA, the CDR3 is TGTGCCAGCAGGGTCAGGGCAGGTACCCAGCATTTT. Its translation is CASRVRAGTQHF.